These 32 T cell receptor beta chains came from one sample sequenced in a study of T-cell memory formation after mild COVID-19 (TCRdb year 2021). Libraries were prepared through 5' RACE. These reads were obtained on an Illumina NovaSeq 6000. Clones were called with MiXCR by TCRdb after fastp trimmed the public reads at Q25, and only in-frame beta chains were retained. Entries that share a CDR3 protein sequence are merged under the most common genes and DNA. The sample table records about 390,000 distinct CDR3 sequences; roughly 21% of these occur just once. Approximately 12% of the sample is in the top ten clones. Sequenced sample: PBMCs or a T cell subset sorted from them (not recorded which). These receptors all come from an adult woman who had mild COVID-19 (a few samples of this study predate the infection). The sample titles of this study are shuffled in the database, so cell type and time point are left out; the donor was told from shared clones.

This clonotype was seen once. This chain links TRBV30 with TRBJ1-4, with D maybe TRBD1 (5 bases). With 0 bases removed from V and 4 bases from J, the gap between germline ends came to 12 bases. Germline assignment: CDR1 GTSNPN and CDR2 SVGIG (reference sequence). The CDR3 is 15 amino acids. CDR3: CAWSVQPGSNEKLFF. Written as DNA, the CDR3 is TGTGCCTGGAGTGTACAACCAGGGAGTAATGAAAAACTGTTTTTT. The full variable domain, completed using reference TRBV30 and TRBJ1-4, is SQTIHQWPATLVQPVGSPLSLECTVEGTSNPNLYWYRQAAGRGLQLLFYSVGIGQISSEVPQNLSASRPQDRQFILSSKKLLLSDSGFYLCAWSVQPGSNEKLFFGSGTQLSVL.

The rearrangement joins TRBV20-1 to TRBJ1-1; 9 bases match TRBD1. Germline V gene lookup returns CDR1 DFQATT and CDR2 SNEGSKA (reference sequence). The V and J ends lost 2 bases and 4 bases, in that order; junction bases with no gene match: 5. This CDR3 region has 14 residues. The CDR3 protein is CSARRTGAFTEAFF. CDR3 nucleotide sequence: TGCAGTGCTAGACGGACAGGGGCTTTCACTGAAGCTTTCTTT.

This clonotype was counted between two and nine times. The CDR3 reads CATEGGANVLTF. CDR3 DNA sequence: TGTGCCACCGAGGGGGGGGCCAACGTCCTGACTTTC. This chain joins TRBV24-1 and TRBJ2-6, with D tentatively TRBD1 or TRBD2 (5 bases each). CDR3 length: 12 residues. Germline CDR1 is KGHDR and CDR2 is SFDVKD. V dropped 9 bases and J dropped 4 bases, with 6 bases sitting between them.

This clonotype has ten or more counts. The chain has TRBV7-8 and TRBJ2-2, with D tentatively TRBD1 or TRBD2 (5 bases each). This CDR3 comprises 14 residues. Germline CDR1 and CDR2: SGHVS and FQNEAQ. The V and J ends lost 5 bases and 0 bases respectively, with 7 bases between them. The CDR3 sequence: CASSGTANTGELFF. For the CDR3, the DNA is TGTGCCAGCAGCGGGACGGCGAACACCGGGGAGCTGTTTTTT.

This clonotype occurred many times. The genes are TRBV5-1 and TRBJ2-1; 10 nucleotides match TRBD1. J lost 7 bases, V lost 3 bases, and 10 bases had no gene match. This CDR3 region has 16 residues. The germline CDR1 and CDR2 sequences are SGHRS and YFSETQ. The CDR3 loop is CASSSSLGQGGNEQFF. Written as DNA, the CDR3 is TGCGCCAGCAGCTCAAGTCTTGGACAGGGGGGAAATGAGCAGTTCTTC.

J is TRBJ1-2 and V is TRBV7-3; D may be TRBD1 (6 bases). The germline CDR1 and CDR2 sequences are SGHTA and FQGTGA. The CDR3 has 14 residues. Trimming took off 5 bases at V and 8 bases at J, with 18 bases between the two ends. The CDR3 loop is CASSPTGTMEGYTF. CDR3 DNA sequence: TGTGCCAGCAGCCCGACAGGAACGATGGAGGGCTACACCTTC.

The CDR3 coding sequence is TGCGCCAGCAGCTTGGGGACAGGGGAAGGGACTGAAGCTTTCTTT. This gives the protein CASSLGTGEGTEAFF. The V call is TRBV5-1, the J call TRBJ1-1; 9 bases match TRBD1. From germline, CDR1 is SGHRS and CDR2 YFSETQ. The CDR3 spans 15 residues. J was trimmed by 5 bases and V by 0 bases; bases with no gene match: 5. Looking up the rest from reference TRBV5-1 and TRBJ1-1 gives the full variable domain: KAGVTQTPRYLIKTRGQQVTLSCSPISGHRSVSWYQQTPGQGLQFLFEYFSETQRNKGNFPGRFSGRQFSNSRSEMNVSTLELGDSALYLCASSLGTGEGTEAFFGQGTRLTVV.

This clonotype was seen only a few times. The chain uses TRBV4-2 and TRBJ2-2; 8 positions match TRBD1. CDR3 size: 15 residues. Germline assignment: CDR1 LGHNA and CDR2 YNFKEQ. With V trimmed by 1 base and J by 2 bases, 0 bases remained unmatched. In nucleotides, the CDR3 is TGTGCCAGCAGCCAAGCAGGGGGCAACACCGGGGAGCTGTTTTTT. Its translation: CASSQAGGNTGELFF.

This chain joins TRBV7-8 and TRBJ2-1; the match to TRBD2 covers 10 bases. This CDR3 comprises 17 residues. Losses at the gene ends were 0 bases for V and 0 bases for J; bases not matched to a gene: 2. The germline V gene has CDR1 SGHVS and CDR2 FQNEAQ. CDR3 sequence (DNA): TGTGCCAGCAGCTTAGCTAGCGGGAGGACCTCCTACAATGAGCAGTTCTTC. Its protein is CASSLASGRTSYNEQFF.

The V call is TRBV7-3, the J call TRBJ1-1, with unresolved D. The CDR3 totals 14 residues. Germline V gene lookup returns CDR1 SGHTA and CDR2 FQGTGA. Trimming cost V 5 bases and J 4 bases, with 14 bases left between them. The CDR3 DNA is TGTGCCAGCAGCCCCCAGGCAGGAGTCACTGAAGCTTTCTTT. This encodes CASSPQAGVTEAFF.

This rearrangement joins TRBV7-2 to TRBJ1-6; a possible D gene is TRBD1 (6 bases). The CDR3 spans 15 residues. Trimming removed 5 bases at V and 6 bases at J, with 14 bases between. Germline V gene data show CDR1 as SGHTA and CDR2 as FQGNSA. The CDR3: CASSPTGATNSPLHF. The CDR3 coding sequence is TGTGCCAGCAGCCCGACAGGAGCGACTAATTCACCCCTCCACTTT.

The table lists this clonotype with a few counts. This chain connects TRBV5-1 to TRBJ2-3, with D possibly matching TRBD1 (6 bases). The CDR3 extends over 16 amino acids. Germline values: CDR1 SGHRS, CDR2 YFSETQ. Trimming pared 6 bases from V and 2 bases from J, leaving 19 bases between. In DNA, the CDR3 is TGCGCCAGCACCCTCTTGGTTGGACAGCTCACAGATACGCAGTATTTT. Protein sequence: CASTLLVGQLTDTQYF.

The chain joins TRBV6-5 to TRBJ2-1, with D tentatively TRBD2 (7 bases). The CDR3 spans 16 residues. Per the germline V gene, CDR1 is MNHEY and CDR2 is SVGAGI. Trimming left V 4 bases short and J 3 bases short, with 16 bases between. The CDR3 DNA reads TGTGCCAGCAGTTCCCTCCGGGGGGCCCGCTACAATGAGCAGTTCTTC. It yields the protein CASSSLRGARYNEQFF.

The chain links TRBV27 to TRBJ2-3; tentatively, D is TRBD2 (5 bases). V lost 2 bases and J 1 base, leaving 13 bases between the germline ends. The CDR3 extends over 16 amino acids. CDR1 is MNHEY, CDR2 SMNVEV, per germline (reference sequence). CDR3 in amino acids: CASSLNLGRGTDTQYF. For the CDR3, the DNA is TGTGCCAGCAGTTTAAATCTAGGGAGAGGCACAGATACGCAGTATTTT.

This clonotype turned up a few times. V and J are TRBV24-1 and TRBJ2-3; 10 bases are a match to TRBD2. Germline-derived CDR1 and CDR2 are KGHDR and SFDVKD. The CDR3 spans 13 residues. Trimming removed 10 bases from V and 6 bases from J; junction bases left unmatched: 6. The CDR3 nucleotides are TGTGCCACTTCTAGCGGGAGTTTCGATACGCAGTATTTT. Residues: CATSSGSFDTQYF.

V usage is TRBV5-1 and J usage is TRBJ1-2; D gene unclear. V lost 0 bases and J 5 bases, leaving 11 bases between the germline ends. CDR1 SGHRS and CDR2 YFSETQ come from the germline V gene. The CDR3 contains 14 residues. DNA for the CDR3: TGCGCCAGCAGCTTGGACAAGGGCGGATATGGCTACACCTTC. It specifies CASSLDKGGYGYTF.

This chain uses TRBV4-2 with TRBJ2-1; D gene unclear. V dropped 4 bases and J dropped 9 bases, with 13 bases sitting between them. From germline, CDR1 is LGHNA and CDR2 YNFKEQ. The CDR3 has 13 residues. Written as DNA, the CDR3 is TGTGCCAGCAGCCCAACCGAACGCGGTGAGCAGTTCTTC. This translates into CASSPTERGEQFF.

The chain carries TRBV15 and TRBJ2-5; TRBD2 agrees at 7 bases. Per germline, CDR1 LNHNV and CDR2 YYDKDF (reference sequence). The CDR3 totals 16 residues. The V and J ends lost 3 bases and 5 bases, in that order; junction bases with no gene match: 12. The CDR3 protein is CATSREASGGEETQYF. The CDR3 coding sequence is TGTGCCACCAGCAGGGAAGCATCGGGGGGTGAGGAGACCCAGTACTTC.

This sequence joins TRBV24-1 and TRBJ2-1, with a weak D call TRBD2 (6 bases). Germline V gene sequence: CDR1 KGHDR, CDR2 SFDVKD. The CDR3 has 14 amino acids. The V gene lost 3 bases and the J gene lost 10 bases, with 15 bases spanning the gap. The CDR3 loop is CATSDLPDGGEQFF. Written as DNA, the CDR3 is TGTGCCACCAGTGATCTCCCAGACGGGGGAGAGCAGTTCTTC.

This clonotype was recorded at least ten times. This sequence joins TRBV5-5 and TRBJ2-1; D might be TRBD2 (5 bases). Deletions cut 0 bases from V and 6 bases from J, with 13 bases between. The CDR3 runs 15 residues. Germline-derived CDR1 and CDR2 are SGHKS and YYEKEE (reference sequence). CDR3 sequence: CASSLELGGVNEQFF. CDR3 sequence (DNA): TGTGCCAGCAGCTTGGAACTAGGTGGAGTCAATGAGCAGTTCTTC. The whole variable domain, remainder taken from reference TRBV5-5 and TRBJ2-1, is DAGVTQSPTHLIKTRGQQVTLRCSPISGHKSVSWYQQVLGQGPQFIFQYYEKEERGRGNFPDRFSARQFPNYSSELNVNALLLGDSALYLCASSLELGGVNEQFFGPGTRLTVL.

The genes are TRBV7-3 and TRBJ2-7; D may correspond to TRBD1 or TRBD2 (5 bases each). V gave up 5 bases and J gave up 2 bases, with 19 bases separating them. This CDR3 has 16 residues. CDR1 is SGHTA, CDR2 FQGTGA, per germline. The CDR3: CASSLRGRPGPYEQYF. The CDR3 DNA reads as TGTGCCAGCAGCCTAAGGGGACGCCCCGGGCCCTACGAGCAGTACTTC. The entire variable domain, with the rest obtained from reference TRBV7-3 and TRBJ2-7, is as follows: GAGVSQTPSNKVTEKGKYVELRCDPISGHTALYWYRQSLGQGPEFLIYFQGTGAADDSGLPNDRFFAVRPEGSVSTLKIQRTERGDSAVYLCASSLRGRPGPYEQYFGPGTRLTVT.

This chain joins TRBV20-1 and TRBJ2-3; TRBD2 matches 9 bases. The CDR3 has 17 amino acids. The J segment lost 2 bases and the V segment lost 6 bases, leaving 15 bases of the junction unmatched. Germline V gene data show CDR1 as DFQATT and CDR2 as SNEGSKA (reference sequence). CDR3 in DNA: TGCAGTGCCTTCCCGGGCCGCTCTAGCGGGACCACAGATACGCAGTATTTT. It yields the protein CSAFPGRSSGTTDTQYF.

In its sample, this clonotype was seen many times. CDR3 DNA: TGTGCCAGCAGCCGACAAGGGGCCACCACCGGGGAGCTGTTTTTT. It codes for CASSRQGATTGELFF. The chain couples TRBV4-2 to TRBJ2-2; the D gene is possibly TRBD1 (5 bases). The V end lost 4 bases, the J end lost 4 bases, and 13 bases lay between the germline ends. The CDR3 loop spans 15 amino acids. Germline loops: CDR1 LGHNA, CDR2 YNFKEQ.

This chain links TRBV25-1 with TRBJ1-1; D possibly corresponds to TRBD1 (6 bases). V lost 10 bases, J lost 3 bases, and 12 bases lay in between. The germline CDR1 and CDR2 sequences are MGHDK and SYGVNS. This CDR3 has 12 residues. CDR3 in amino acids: CATGGRYTEAFF. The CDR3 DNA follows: TGTGCCACCGGGGGCCGTTACACTGAAGCTTTCTTT.

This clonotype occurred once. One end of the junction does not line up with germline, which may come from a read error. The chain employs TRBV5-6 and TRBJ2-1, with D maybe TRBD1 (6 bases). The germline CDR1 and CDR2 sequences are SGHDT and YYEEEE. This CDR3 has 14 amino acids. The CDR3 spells CASSPPDSNNEHFF. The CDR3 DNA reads TGTGCCAGCAGCCCCCCGGACAGCAACAATGAGCATTTCTTC.

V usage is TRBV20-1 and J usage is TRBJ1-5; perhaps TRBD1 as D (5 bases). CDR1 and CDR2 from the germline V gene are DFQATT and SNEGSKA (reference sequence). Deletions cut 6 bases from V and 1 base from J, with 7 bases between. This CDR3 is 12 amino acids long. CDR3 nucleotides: TGCAGTGCGTGGGACAGCAATCAGCCCCAGCATTTT. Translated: CSAWDSNQPQHF.

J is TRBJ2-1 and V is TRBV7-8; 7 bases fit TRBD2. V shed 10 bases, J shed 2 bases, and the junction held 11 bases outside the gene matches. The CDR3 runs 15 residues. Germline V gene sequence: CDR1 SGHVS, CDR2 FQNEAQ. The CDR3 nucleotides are TGTGCCATCAGTCAAACAGCGGGAACCTACAATGAGCAGTTCTTC. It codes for CAISQTAGTYNEQFF.

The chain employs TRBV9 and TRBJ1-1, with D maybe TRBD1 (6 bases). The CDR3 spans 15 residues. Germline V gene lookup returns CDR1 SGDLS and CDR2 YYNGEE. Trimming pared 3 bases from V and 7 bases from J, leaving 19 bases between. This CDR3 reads CASSAYLQGMNEAFF. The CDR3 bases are TGTGCCAGCAGCGCCTATCTTCAGGGGATGAATGAAGCTTTCTTT.

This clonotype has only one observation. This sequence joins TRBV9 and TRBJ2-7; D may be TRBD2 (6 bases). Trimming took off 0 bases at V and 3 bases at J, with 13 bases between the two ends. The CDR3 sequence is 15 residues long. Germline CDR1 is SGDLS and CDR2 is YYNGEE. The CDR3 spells CASSVEGREDYEQYF. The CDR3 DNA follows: TGTGCCAGCAGCGTAGAGGGCAGGGAGGACTACGAGCAGTACTTC.

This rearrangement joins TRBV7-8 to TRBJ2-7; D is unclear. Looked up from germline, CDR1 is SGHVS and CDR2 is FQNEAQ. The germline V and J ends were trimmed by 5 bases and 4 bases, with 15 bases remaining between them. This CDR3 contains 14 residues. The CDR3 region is CASSPEVGFYEQYF. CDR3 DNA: TGTGCCAGCAGCCCTGAGGTGGGCTTTTACGAGCAGTACTTC.

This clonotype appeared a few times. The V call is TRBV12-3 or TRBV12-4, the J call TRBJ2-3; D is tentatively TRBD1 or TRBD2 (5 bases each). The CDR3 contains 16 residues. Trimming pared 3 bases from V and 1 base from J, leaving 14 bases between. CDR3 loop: CASSLRGTSGTDTQYF. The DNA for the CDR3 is TGTGCCAGCAGTTTGAGAGGGACGTCAGGCACAGATACGCAGTATTTT.

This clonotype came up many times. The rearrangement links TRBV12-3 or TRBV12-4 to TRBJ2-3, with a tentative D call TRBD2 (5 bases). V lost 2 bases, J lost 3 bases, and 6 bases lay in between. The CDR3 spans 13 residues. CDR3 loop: CASSLSGTDTQYF. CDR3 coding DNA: TGTGCCAGCAGTTTATCGGGAACAGATACGCAGTATTTT.